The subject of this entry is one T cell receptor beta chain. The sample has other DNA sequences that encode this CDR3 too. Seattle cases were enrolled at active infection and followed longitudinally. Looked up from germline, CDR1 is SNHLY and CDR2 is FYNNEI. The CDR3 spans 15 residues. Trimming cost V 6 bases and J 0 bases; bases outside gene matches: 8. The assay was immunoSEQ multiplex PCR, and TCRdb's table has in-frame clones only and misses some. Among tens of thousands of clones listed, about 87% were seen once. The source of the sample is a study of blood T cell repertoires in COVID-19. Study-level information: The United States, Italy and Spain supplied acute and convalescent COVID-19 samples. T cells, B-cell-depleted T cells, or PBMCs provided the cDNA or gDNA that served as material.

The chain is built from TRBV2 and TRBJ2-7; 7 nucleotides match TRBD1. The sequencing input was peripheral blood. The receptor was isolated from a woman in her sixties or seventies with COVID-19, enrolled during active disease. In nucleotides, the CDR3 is TGTGCCAGCAGCAAGACAGGGTGGGACTCCTACGAGCAGTACTTC. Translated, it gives CASSKTGWDSYEQYF.